The subject of this entry is one TCR beta chain. The antigen remains unidentified. This sample stems from a study of cytomegalovirus exposure and HLA in healthy donors. Study-level results: A highly shared variant cluster was judged a likely technical artifact.

Unmatched junction bases numbered 12, after V lost 7 bases and J lost 0 bases. Germline V lookup: CDR1 SGHDT, CDR2 YYEEEE. This CDR3 has 18 amino acids. 60 Vbeta and 13 Jbeta primers were used in PCR. Assay: immunoSEQ multiplex PCR; the TCRdb copy retains only in-frame clones and omits some. The sample shows more than 150,000 clones, approximately 84% of them seen only once. This TCR was recovered from a girl under three years old in good health and CMV-seronegative. The chain is built from TRBV5-6 and TRBJ2-1; TRBD2 matches 11 bases. The sample was PBMCs. This CDR3 is CASQHTSGGPSSYNEQFF. As DNA, the CDR3 is TGTGCCAGCCAGCATACTAGCGGGGGCCCGAGCTCCTACAATGAGCAGTTCTTC.